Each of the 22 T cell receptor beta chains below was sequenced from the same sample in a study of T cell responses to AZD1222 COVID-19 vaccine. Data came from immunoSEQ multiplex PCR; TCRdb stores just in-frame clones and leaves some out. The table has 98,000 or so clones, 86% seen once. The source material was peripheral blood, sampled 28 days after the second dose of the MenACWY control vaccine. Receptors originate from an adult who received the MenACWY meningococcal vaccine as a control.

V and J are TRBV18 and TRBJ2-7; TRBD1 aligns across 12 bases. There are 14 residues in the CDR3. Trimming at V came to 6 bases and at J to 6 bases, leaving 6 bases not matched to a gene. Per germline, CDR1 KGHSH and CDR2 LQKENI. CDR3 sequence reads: CASSSGDRGREQYF. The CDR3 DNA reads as TGTGCCAGCTCCTCCGGGGACAGGGGGCGCGAGCAGTACTTC.

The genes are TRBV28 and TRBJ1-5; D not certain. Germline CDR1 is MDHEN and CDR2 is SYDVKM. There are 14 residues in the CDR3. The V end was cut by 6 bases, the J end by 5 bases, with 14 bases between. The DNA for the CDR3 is TGTGCCAGCAGCCTGAGGATAGGTGATCAGCCCCAGCATTTT. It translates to CASSLRIGDQPQHF.

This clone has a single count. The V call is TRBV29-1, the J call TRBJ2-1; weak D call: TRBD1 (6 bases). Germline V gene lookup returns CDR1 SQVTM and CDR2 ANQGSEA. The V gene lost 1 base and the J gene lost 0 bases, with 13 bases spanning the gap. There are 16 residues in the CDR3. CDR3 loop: CSVEASTGSSYNEQFF. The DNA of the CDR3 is TGCAGCGTTGAAGCTAGCACAGGGAGCTCCTACAATGAGCAGTTCTTC.

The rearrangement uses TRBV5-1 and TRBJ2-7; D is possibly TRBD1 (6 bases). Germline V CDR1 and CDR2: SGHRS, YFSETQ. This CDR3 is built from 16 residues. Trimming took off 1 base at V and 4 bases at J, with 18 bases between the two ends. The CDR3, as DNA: TGCGCCAGCAGCTTGATCACAGGGCAAATTTCTTACGAGCAGTACTTC. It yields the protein CASSLITGQISYEQYF.

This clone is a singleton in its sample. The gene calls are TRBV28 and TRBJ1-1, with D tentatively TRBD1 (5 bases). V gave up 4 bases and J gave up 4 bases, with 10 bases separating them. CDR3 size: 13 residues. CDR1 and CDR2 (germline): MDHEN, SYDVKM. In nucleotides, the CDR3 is TGTGCCAGCAGTTCAGGGTTCCGCACTGAAGCTTTCTTT. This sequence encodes CASSSGFRTEAFF.

CDR3 DNA: TGTGCCAGCAGTGACTCGAGCTCCGGGGAGCTGTTTTTT. Residues: CASSDSSSGELFF. The rearrangement links TRBV6-4 to TRBJ2-2; D is unresolved. The length of the CDR3 is 13 residues. Germline values: CDR1 MRHNA, CDR2 SNTAGT. The ends were cut back, 0 bases at V and 6 bases at J, with 5 bases in the middle.

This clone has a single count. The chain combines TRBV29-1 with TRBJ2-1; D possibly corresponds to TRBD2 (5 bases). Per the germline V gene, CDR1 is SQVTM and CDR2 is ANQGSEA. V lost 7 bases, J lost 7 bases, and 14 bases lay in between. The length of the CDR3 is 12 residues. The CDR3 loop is CSAKITGNEQFF. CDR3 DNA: TGCAGCGCGAAAATTACGGGGAATGAGCAGTTCTTC.

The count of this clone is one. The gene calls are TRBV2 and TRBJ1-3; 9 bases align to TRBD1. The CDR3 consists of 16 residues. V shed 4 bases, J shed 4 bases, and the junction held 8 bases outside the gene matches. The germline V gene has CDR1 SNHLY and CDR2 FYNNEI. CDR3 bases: TGTGCCAGCAGTGTGAGGACAGGGGCTTCAGGAAACACCATATATTTT. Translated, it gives CASSVRTGASGNTIYF.

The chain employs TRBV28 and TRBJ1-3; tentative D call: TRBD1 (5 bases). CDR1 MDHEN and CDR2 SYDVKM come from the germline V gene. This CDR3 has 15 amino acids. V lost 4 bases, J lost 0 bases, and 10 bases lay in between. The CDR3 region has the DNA TGTGCCAGCAGTTCGGGAGGGGTCTCTGGAAACACCATATATTTT. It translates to CASSSGGVSGNTIYF.

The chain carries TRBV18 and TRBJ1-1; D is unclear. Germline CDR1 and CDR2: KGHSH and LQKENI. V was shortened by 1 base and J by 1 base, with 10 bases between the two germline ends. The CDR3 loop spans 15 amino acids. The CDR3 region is CASSPLSEGNTEAFF. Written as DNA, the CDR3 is TGTGCCAGCTCACCACTGAGCGAAGGGAACACTGAAGCTTTCTTT.

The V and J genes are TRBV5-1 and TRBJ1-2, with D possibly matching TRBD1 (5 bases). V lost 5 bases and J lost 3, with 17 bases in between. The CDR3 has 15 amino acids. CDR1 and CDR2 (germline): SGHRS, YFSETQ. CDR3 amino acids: CASSPGRGLDYGYTF. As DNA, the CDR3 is TGCGCCAGCAGTCCCGGCCGGGGGTTGGACTATGGCTACACCTTC.

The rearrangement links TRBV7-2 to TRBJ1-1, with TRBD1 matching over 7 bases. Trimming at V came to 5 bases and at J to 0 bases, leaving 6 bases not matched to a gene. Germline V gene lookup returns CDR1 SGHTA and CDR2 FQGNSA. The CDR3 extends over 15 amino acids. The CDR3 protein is CASSPQGQMNTEAFF. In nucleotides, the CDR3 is TGTGCCAGCAGCCCCCAGGGACAGATGAACACTGAAGCTTTCTTT.

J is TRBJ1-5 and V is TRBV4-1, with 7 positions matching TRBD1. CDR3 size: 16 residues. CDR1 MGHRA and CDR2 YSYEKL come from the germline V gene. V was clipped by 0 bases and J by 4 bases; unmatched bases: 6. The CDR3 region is CASSQESARGNQPQHF. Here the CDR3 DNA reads TGCGCCAGCAGCCAAGAGTCAGCCAGGGGGAATCAGCCCCAGCATTTT.

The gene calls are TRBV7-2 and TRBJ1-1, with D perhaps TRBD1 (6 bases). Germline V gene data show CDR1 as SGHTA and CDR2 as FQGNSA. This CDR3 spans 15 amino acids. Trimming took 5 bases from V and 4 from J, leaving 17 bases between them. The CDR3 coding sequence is TGTGCCAGCAGCCTCCGGCAGGGGCTGGGCACTGAAGCTTTCTTT. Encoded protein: CASSLRQGLGTEAFF.

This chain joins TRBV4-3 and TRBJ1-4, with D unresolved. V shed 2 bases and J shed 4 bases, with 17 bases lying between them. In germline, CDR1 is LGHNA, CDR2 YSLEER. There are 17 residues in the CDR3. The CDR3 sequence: CASSQRKAADNNEKLFF. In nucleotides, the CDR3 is TGCGCCAGCAGCCAAAGAAAAGCGGCGGATAATAATGAAAAACTGTTTTTT.

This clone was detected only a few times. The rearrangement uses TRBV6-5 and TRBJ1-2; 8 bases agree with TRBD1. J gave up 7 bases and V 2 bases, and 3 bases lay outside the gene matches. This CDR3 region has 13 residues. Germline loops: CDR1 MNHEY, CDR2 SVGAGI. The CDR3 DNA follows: TGTGCCAGCAGTTACGGACAGGGCGGTGGCTACACCTTC. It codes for CASSYGQGGGYTF.

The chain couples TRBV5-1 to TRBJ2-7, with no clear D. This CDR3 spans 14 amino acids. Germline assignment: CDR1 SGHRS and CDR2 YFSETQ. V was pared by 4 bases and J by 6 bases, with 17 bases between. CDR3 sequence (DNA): TGCGCCAGCAGCGAGACGTCAGGCCCTATCGAGCAGTACTTC. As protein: CASSETSGPIEQYF.

The CDR3 DNA is TGCAGCGTTCAAACCGCGGACAGGGCTGAGGGGGGAGCTTTCTTT. It translates to CSVQTADRAEGGAFF. The genes are TRBV29-1 and TRBJ1-1, with 8 bases that match TRBD1. V shed 5 bases and J 10 bases; nucleotides not matched to a gene: 18. CDR1 and CDR2 (germline): SQVTM, ANQGSEA. The CDR3 is 15 amino acids.

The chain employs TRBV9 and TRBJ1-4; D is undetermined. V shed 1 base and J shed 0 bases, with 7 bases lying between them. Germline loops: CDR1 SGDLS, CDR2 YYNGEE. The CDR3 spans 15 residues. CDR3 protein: CASSVSDATNEKLFF. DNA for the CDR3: TGTGCCAGCAGCGTAAGTGATGCAACTAATGAAAAACTGTTTTTT.

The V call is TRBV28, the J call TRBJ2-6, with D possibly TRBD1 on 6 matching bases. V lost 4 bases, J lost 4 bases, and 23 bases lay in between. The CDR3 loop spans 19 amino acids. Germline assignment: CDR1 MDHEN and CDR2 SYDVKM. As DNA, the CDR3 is TGTGCCAGCAGTTCCCGAACCGGGACACTCACTCTAGGGGCCAACGTCCTGACTTTC. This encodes CASSSRTGTLTLGANVLTF.

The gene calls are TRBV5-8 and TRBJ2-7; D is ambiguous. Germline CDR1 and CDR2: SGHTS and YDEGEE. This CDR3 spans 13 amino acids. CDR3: CASRPRVSYEQYF. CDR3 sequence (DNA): TGTGCTAGTAGGCCACGGGTCTCCTACGAGCAGTACTTC.

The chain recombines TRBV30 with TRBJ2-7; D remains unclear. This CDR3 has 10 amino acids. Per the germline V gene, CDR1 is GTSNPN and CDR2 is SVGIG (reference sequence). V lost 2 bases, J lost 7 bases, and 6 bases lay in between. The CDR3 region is CAWSRGEQYF. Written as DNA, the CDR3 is TGTGCCTGGAGTAGAGGAGAGCAGTACTTC.